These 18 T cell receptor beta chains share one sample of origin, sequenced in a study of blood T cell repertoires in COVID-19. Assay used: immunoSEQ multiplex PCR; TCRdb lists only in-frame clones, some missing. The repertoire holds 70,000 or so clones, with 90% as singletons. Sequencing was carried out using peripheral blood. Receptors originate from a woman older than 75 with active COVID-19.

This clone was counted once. Here the CDR3 DNA reads TGTGCCAGCAGTCCGTCGGGAGGGCCTTGGGAGCAGTTCTTC. Protein: CASSPSGGPWEQFF. V usage is TRBV28 and J usage is TRBJ2-1; 8 bases are a match to TRBD2. The CDR3 has 14 amino acids. Germline V gives CDR1 MDHEN, CDR2 SYDVKM. V dropped 5 bases and J dropped 10; count of bases not matched to a gene: 10. Full variable domain (outside the CDR3, taken from reference TRBV28 and TRBJ2-1): DVKVTQSSRYLVKRTGEKVFLECVQDMDHENMFWYRQDPGLGLRLIYFSYDVKMKEKGDIPEGYSVSREKKERFSLILESASTNQTSMYLCASSPSGGPWEQFFGPGTRLTVL.

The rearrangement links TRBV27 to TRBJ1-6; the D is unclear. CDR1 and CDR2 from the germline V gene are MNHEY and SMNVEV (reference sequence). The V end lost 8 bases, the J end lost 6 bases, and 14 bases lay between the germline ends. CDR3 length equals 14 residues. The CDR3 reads CASGQTRVNSPLHF. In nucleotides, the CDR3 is TGTGCCAGCGGCCAAACGAGGGTTAATTCACCCCTCCACTTT.

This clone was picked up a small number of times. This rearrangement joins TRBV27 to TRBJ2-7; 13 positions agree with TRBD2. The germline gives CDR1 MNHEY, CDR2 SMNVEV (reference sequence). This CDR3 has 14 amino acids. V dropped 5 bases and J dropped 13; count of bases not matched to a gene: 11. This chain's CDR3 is CASSPRWTSGSLYF. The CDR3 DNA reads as TGTGCCAGCAGTCCGCGATGGACTAGCGGGAGTTTATACTTC.

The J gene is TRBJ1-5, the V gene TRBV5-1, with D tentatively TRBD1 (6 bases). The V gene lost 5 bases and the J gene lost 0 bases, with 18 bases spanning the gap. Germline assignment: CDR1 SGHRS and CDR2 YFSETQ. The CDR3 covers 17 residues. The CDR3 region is CASRPPPDRHSNQPQHF. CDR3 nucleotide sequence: TGCGCCAGCAGACCACCTCCGGACAGACATAGCAATCAGCCCCAGCATTTT.

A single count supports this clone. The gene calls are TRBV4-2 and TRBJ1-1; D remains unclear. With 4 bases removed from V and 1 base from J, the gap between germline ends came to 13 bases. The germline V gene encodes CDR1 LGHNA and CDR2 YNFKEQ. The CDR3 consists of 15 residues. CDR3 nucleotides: TGTGCCAGCAGCCCCTCGTGGGAGGCGAACACTGAAGCTTTCTTT. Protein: CASSPSWEANTEAFF.

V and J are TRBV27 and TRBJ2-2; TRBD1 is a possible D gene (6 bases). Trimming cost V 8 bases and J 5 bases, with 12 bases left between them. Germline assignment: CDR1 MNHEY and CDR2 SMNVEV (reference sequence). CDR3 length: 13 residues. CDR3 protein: CASSQQGTGELFF. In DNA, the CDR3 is TGTGCCAGCTCCCAACAGGGAACCGGGGAGCTGTTTTTT.

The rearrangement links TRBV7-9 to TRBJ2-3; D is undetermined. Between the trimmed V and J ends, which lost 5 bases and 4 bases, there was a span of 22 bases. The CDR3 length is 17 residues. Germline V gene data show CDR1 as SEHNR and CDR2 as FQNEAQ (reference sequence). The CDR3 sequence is CASSPPRSLNDADTQYF. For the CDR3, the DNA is TGTGCCAGCAGCCCCCCGCGGTCACTTAATGATGCAGATACGCAGTATTTT.

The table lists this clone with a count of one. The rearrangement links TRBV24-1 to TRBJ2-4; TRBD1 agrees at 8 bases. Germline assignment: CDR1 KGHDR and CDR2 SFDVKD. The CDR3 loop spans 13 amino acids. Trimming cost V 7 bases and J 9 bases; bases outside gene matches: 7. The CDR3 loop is CATSWTGSVIQYF. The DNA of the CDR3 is TGTGCCACCAGCTGGACAGGGTCGGTCATTCAGTACTTC.

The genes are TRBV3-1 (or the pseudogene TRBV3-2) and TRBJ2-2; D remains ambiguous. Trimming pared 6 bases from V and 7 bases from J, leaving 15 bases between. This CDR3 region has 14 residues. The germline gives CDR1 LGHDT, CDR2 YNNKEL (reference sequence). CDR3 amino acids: CASSQRGRSGELFF. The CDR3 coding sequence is TGTGCCAGCAGTCAACGCGGAAGGAGCGGGGAGCTGTTTTTT.

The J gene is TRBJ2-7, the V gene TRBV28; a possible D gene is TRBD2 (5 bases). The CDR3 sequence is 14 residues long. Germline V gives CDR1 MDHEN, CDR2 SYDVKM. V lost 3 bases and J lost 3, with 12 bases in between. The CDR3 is CASSFFAGGYEQYF. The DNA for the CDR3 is TGTGCCAGCAGTTTTTTTGCAGGAGGCTACGAGCAGTACTTC.

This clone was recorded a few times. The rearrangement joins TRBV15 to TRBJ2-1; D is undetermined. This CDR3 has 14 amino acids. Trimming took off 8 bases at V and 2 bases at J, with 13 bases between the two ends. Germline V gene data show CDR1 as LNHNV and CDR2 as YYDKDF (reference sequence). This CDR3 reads CATARVMAYNEQFF. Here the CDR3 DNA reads TGTGCCACCGCCCGGGTAATGGCCTACAATGAGCAGTTCTTC.

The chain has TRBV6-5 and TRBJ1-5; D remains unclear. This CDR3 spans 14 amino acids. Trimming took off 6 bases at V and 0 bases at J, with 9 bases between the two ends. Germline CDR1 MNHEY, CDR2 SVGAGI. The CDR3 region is CASSRRDSNQPQHF. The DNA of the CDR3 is TGTGCCAGCAGCCGACGGGATAGCAATCAGCCCCAGCATTTT.

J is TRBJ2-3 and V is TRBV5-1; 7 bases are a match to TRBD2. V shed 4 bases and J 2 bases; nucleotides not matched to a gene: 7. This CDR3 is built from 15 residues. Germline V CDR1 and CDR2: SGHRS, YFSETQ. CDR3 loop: CASSTGTKITDTQYF. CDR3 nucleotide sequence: TGCGCCAGCAGCACCGGGACTAAGATCACAGATACGCAGTATTTT. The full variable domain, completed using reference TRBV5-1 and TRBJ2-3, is KAGVTQTPRYLIKTRGQQVTLSCSPISGHRSVSWYQQTPGQGLQFLFEYFSETQRNKGNFPGRFSGRQFSNSRSEMNVSTLELGDSALYLCASSTGTKITDTQYFGPGTRLTVL.

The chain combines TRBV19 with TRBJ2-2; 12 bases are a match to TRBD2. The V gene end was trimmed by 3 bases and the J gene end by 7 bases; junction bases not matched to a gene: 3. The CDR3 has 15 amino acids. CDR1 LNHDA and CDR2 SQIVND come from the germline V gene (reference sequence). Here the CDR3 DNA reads TGTGCCAGTAGTATCGCTAGCGGGAGGGTCGGGGAGCTGTTTTTT. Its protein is CASSIASGRVGELFF.

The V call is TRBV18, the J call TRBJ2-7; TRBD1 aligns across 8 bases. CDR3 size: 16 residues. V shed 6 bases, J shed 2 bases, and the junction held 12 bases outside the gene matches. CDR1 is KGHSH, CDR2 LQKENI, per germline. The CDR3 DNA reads TGTGCCAGCTCTCTGACTCCTCCGGGACAGGCCTACGAGCAGTACTTC. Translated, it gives CASSLTPPGQAYEQYF.

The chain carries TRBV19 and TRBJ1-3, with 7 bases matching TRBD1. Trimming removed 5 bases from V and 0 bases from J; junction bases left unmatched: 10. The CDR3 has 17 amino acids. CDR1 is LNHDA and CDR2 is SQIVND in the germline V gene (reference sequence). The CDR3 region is CASSLSRDRISGNTIYF. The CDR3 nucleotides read TGTGCCAGTAGTCTTTCCCGGGACAGAATCTCTGGAAACACCATATATTTT.

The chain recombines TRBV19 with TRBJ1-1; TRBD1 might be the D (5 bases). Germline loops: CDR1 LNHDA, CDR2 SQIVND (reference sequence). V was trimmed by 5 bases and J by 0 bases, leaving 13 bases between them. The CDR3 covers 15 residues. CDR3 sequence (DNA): TGTGCCAGTAGTCGACCGGGGGGGGTGAACACTGAAGCTTTCTTT. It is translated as CASSRPGGVNTEAFF. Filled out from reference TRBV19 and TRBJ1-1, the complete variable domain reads DGGITQSPKYLFRKEGQNVTLSCEQNLNHDAMYWYRQDPGQGLRLIYYSQIVNDFQKGDIAEGYSVSREKKESFPLTVTSAQKNPTAFYLCASSRPGGVNTEAFFGQGTRLTVV.

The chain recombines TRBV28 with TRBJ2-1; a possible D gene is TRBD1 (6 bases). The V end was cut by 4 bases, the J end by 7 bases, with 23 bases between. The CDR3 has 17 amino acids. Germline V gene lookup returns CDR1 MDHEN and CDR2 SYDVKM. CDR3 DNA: TGTGCCAGCAGTTCGCCCCCGTTTGGCGTAGGGGGAAATGAGCAGTTCTTC. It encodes CASSSPPFGVGGNEQFF.